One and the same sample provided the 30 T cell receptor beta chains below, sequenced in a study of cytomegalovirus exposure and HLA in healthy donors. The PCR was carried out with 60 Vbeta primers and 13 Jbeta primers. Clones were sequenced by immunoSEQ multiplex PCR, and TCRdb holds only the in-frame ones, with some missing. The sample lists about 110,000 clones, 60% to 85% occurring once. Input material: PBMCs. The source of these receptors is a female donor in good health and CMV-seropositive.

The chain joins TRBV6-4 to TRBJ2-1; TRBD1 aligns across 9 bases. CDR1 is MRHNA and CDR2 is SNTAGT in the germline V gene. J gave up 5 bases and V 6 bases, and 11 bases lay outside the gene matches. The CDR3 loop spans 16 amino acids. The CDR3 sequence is CASSPSPGTGNNEQFF. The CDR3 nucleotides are TGTGCCAGCAGCCCCTCCCCCGGGACAGGGAACAATGAGCAGTTCTTC.

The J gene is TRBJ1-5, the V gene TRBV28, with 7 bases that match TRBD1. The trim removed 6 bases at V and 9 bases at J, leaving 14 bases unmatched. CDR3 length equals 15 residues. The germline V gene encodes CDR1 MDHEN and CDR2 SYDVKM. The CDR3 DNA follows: TGTGCCAGCAGGGATGGACAGGTGCAGCAGCGGCCCCAGCATTTT. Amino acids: CASRDGQVQQRPQHF. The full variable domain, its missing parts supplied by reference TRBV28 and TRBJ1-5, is DVKVTQSSRYLVKRTGEKVFLECVQDMDHENMFWYRQDPGLGLRLIYFSYDVKMKEKGDIPEGYSVSREKKERFSLILESASTNQTSMYLCASRDGQVQQRPQHFGDGTRLSIL.

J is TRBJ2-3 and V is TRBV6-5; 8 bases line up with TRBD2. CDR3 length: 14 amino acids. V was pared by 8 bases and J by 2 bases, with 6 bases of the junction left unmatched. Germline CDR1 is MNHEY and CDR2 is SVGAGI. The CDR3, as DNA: TGTGCCAGCGGGGCGGGGGGATCCACAGATACGCAGTATTTT. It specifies CASGAGGSTDTQYF.

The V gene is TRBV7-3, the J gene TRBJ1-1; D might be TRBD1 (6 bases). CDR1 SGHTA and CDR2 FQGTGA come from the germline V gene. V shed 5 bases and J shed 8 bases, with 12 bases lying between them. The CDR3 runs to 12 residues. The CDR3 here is CASSRTGTEAFF. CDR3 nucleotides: TGTGCCAGCAGCCGCACAGGGACCGAAGCTTTCTTT.

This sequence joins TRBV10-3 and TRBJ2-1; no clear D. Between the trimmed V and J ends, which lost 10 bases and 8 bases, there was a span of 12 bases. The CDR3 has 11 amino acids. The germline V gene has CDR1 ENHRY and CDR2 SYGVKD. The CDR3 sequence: CATLVWDEQFF. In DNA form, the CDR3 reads TGTGCCACCCTAGTATGGGATGAGCAGTTCTTC.

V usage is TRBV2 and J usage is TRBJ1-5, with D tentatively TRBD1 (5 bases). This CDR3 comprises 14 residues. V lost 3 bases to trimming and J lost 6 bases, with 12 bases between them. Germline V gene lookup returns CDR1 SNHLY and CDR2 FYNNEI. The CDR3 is CASSEEGRGQPQHF. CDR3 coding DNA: TGTGCCAGCAGTGAGGAGGGGAGAGGTCAGCCCCAGCATTTT.

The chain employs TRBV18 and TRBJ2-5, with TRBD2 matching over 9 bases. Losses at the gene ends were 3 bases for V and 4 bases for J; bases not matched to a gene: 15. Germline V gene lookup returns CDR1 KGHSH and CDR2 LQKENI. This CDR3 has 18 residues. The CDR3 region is CASSPLPSGVRGPETQYF. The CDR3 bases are TGTGCCAGCTCACCGTTGCCTAGCGGGGTCAGGGGCCCAGAGACCCAGTACTTC. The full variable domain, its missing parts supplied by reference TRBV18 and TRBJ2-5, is NAGVMQNPRHLVRRRGQEARLRCSPMKGHSHVYWYRQLPEEGLKFMVYLQKENIIDESGMPKERFSAEFPKEGPSILRIQQVVRGDSAAYFCASSPLPSGVRGPETQYFGPGTRLLVL.

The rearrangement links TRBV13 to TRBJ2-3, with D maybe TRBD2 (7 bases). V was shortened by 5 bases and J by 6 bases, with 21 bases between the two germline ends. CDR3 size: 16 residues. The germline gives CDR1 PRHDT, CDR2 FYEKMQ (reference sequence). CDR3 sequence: CASSHRLAGARDTQYF. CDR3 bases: TGTGCCAGCAGCCACCGGTTGGCGGGGGCCCGGGATACGCAGTATTTT.

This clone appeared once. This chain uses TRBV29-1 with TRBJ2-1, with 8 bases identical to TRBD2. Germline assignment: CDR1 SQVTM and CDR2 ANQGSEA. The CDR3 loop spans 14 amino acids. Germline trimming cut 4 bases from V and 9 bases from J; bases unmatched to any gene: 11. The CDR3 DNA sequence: TGCAGCGTTGTTGCGGCGGGAGGAGTTAGTGAGCAGTTCTTC. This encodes CSVVAAGGVSEQFF.

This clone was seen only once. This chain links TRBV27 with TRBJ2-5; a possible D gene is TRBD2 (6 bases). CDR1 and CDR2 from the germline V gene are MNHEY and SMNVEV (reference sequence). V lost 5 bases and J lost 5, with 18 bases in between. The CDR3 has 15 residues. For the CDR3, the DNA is TGTGCCAGCAGTCCCCGTGGGATCCGGGGGGAGACCCAGTACTTC. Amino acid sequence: CASSPRGIRGETQYF.

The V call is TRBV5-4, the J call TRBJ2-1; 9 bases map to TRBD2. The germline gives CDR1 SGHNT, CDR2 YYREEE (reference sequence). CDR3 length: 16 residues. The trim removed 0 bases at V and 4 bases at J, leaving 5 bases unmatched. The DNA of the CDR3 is TGTGCCAGCAGCTTGGAGCCGACTAGCGGTTACAATGAGCAGTTCTTC. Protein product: CASSLEPTSGYNEQFF.

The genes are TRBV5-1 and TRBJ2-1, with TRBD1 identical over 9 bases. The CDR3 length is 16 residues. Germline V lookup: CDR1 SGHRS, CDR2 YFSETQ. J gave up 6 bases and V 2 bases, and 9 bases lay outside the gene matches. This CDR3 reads CASSFSGTGIINEQFF. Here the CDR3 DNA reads TGCGCCAGCAGCTTCAGTGGGACAGGGATAATCAATGAGCAGTTCTTC.

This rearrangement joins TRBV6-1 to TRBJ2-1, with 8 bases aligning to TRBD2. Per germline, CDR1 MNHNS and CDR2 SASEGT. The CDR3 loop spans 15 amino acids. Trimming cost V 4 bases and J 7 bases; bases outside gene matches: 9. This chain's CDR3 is CASSARTSSGNEQFF. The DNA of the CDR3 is TGTGCCAGCAGTGCCCGGACTAGCAGTGGGAATGAGCAGTTCTTC.

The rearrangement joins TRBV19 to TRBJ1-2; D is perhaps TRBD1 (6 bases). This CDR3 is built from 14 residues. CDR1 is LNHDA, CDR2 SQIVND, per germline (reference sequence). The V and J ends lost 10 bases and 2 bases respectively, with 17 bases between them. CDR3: CATLKTGTNYGYTF. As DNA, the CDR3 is TGTGCCACCCTCAAGACAGGCACCAACTATGGCTACACCTTC.

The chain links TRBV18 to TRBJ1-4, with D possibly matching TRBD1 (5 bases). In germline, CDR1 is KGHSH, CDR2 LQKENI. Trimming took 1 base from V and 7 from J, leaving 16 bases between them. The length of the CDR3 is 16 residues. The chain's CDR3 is CASSPRGTRGGEKLFF. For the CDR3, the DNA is TGTGCCAGCTCACCACGGGGTACAAGGGGTGGTGAAAAACTGTTTTTT.

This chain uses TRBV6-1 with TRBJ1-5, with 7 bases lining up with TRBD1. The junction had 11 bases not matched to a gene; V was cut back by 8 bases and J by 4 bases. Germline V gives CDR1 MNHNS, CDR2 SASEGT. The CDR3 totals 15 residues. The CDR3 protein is CASSHDRAGNQPQHF. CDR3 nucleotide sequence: TGTGCCAGCTCCCATGACAGGGCCGGGAATCAGCCCCAGCATTTT.

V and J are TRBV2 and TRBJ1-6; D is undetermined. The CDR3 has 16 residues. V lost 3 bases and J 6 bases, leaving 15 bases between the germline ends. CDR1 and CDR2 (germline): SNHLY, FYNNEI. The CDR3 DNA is TGTGCCAGCAGTGATGTGCCCCCCGGGATTAATTCACCCCTCCACTTT. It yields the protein CASSDVPPGINSPLHF.

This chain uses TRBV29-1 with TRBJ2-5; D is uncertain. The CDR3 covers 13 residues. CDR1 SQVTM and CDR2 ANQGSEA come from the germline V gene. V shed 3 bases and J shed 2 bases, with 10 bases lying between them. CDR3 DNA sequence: TGCAGCGTTGATGGGCAGTTACAAGAGACCCAGTACTTC. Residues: CSVDGQLQETQYF.

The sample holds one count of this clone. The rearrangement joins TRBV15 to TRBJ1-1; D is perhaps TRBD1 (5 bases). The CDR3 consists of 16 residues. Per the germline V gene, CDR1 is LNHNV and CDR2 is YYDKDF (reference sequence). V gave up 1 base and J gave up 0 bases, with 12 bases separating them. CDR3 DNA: TGTGCCACCAGCAGAGGTCAAGGGGTCATGAACACTGAAGCTTTCTTT. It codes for CATSRGQGVMNTEAFF.

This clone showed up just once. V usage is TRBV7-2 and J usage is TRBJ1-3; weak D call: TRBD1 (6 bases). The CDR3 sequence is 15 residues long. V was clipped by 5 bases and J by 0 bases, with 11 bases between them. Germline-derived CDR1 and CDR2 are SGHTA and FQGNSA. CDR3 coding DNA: TGTGCCAGCAGCGTTACAGGGCTCTCTGGAAACACCATATATTTT. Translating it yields CASSVTGLSGNTIYF.

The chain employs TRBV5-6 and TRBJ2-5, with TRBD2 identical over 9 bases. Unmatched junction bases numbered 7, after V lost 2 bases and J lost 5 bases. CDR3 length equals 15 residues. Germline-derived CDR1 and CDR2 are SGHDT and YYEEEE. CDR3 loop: CASSFRAGGRETQYF. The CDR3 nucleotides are TGTGCCAGCAGCTTCCGGGCGGGAGGGAGGGAGACCCAGTACTTC.

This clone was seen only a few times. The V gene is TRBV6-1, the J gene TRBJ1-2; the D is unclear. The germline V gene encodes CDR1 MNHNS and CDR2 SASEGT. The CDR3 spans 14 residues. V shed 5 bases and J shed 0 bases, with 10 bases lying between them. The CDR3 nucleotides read TGTGCCAGCAGTCCGAGAGACACTAACTATGGCTACACCTTC. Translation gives CASSPRDTNYGYTF.

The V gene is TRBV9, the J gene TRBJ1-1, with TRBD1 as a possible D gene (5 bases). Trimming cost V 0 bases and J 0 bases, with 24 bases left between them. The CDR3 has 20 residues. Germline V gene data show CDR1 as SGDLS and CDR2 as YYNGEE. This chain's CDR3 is CASSVEEWGVKQVMNTEAFF. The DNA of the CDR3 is TGTGCCAGCAGCGTAGAAGAGTGGGGGGTGAAACAGGTCATGAACACTGAAGCTTTCTTT.

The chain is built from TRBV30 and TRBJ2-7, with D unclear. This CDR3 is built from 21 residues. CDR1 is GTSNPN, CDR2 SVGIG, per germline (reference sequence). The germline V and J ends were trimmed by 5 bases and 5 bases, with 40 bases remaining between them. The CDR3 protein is CAWDKPPVGIAAEVVSDEQYF. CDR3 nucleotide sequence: TGTGCCTGGGATAAACCCCCAGTAGGTATTGCCGCCGAGGTGGTGTCCGACGAGCAGTACTTC.

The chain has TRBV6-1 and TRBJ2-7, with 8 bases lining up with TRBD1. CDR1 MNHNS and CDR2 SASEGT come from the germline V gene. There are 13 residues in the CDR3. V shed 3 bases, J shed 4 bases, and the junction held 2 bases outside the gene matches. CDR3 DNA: TGTGCCAGCAGTGAGGGACAGGAGTACGAGCAGTACTTC. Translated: CASSEGQEYEQYF.

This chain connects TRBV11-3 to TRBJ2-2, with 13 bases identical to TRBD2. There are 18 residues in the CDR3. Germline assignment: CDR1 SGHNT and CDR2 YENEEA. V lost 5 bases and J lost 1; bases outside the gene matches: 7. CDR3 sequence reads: CASSPWTSGSMNTGELFF. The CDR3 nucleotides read TGTGCCAGCAGCCCCTGGACTAGCGGGAGCATGAACACCGGGGAGCTGTTTTTT.

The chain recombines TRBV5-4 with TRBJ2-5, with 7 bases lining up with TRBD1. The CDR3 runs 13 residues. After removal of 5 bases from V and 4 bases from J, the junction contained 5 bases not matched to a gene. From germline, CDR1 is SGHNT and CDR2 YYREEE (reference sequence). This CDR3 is CASSSTGIETQYF. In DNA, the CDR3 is TGTGCCAGCAGTTCGACAGGGATAGAGACCCAGTACTTC.

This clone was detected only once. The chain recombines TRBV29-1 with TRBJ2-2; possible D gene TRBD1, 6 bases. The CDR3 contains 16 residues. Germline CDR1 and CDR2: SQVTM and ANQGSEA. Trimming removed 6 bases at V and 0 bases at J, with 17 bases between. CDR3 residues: CSVTGTSYANTGELFF. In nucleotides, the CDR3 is TGCAGCGTGACCGGGACATCCTATGCGAACACCGGGGAGCTGTTTTTT.

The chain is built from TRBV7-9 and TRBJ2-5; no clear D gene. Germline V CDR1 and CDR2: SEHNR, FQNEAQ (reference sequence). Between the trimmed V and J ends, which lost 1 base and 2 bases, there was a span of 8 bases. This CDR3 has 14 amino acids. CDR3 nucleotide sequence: TGTGCCAGCAGCTTAGTGTCATCACAAGAGACCCAGTACTTC. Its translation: CASSLVSSQETQYF.

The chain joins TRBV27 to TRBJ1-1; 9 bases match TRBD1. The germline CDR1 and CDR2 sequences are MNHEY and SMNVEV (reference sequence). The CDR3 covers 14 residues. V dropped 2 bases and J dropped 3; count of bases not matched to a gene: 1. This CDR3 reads CASSLGTGYTEAFF. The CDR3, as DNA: TGTGCCAGCAGTTTAGGGACAGGGTACACTGAAGCTTTCTTT.